Here is one T cell receptor beta chain with its context. The sample belongs to a study of blood T cell repertoires in COVID-19. The ends lost 4 bases at V and 3 bases at J; junction bases unmatched: 6. The CDR3 covers 15 residues. CDR1 and CDR2 from the germline V gene are MNHEY and SMNVEV (reference sequence). Data came from immunoSEQ multiplex PCR; TCRdb stores just in-frame clones and leaves some out. The repertoire holds 120,000 or so clones, with around four fifths as singletons. J is TRBJ1-5 and V is TRBV27; 7 bases match TRBD1. Sequencing was done on a sample of peripheral blood. The source is a human donor in a cohort sampled during active COVID-19. Here the CDR3 DNA reads TGTGCCAGCAGTTCAAACAGGGGTTTCAATCAGCCCCAGCATTTT. Translated: CASSSNRGFNQPQHF.